A selection of T cell receptor beta chains follows, all from one sample in a study of cytomegalovirus exposure and HLA in healthy donors. Measured with immunoSEQ multiplex PCR; TCRdb has only the in-frame clones, and not every one. Seen here are 150,000 to 200,000 clones, around 79% observed once, and the top ten hold 6.3%. Source material: PBMCs. These receptors were obtained from a man aged 40-49 years in good health and CMV-seropositive. CDR3s include the opening cysteine and the closing phenylalanine or tryptophan. The order of the fields is J gene, V gene, CDR3 protein.

j_call: TRBJ1-5; v_call: TRBV4-1; cdr3_aa: CASSQVTGNQPQHF
j_call: TRBJ1-2; v_call: TRBV10-2; cdr3_aa: CASSPGQGSYTF
j_call: TRBJ1-5; v_call: TRBV29-1; cdr3_aa: CSVGQGVRQPQHF
j_call: TRBJ1-2; v_call: TRBV5-1; cdr3_aa: CASSYDSDNYGYTF
j_call: TRBJ2-6; v_call: TRBV5-4; cdr3_aa: CASSLVWSSGSGANGLTF
j_call: TRBJ2-3; v_call: TRBV7-8; cdr3_aa: CASSPLGSRPTLTQYF
j_call: TRBJ2-3; v_call: TRBV11-1; cdr3_aa: CASSLAASGGTDTQYF
j_call: TRBJ1-4; v_call: TRBV5-1; cdr3_aa: CASSPPGQGAGEKLFF
j_call: TRBJ2-7; v_call: TRBV11-3; cdr3_aa: CASSLEGLAGVYEQYF
j_call: TRBJ1-2; v_call: TRBV27; cdr3_aa: CASRAPGFYGYTF
j_call: TRBJ2-3; v_call: TRBV28; cdr3_aa: CASTLMGGGRAGTDTQYF
j_call: TRBJ2-1; v_call: TRBV10-1; cdr3_aa: CASSVDAGTGYNEQFF
j_call: TRBJ2-1; v_call: TRBV2; cdr3_aa: CASTPDRVLSYNEQFF
j_call: TRBJ1-2; v_call: TRBV28; cdr3_aa: CASSLPGHDSNYGYTF
j_call: TRBJ2-3; v_call: TRBV4-2; cdr3_aa: CASSHLQSGDREGDTQYF
j_call: TRBJ1-2; v_call: TRBV18; cdr3_aa: CASSRGQSANYGYTF
j_call: TRBJ1-2; v_call: TRBV27; cdr3_aa: CASAVRQGYGYTF
j_call: TRBJ2-1; v_call: TRBV10-2; cdr3_aa: CASTKLAGAYNEQFF
j_call: TRBJ1-5; v_call: TRBV27; cdr3_aa: CASSSYRVSKQPQHF
j_call: TRBJ1-2; v_call: TRBV2; cdr3_aa: CASKTQGILNGYTF
j_call: TRBJ2-7; v_call: TRBV28; cdr3_aa: CASSPTGFRYEQYF
j_call: TRBJ2-7; v_call: TRBV7-9; cdr3_aa: CASSRGTELYEQYF
j_call: TRBJ2-5; v_call: TRBV19; cdr3_aa: CASSTQTGGETQYF
j_call: TRBJ1-1; v_call: TRBV7-3; cdr3_aa: CASSPQENTEAFF
j_call: TRBJ2-5; v_call: TRBV7-2; cdr3_aa: CASSLAASQETQYF
j_call: TRBJ2-2; v_call: TRBV25-1; cdr3_aa: CASSEGTGDTGELFF
j_call: TRBJ1-6; v_call: TRBV2; cdr3_aa: CASSGGVTGGVSPLHF
j_call: TRBJ2-7; v_call: TRBV5-4; cdr3_aa: CASSRPGTSSYEQYF
j_call: TRBJ1-2; v_call: TRBV7-3; cdr3_aa: CASTPGGTGGVSGYTF
j_call: TRBJ2-5; v_call: TRBV5-4; cdr3_aa: CASSPGGAGGGETQYF
j_call: TRBJ2-7; v_call: TRBV7-3; cdr3_aa: CASSQLAGPYEQYF
j_call: TRBJ2-1; v_call: TRBV30; cdr3_aa: CAWTPRGLAGKQFF
j_call: TRBJ1-2; v_call: TRBV5-1; cdr3_aa: CASSLREGTGKGYTF